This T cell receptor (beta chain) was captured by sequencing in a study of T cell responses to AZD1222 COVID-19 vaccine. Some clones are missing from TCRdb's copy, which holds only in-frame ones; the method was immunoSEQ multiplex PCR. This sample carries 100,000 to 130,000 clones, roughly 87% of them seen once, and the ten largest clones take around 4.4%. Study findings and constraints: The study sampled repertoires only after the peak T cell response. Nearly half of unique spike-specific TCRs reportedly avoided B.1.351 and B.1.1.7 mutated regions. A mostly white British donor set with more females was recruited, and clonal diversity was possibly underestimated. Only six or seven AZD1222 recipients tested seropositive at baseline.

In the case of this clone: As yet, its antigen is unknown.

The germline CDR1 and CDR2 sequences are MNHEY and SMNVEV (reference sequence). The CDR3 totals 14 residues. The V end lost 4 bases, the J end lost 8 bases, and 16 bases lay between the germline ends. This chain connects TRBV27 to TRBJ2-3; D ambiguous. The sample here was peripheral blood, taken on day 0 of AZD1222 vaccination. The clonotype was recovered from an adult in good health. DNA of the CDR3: TGTGCCAGCAGTTGCCGAGGCTGGGCTTGTACGCAGTATTTT. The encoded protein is CASSCRGWACTQYF.